This T cell receptor beta chain emerged from a study of shared clonotypes between healthy human individuals. Looked up from germline, CDR1 is MGHDK and CDR2 is SYGVNS. The ends were cut back, 0 bases at V and 4 bases at J, with 12 bases in the middle. This CDR3 spans 16 amino acids. The repertoire was sequenced with immunoSEQ multiplex PCR; TCRdb's copy has only in-frame clones and lacks some. Among some 2,100,000 clones listed, 90% to 96% were seen once. What was sequenced was naive CD4+ T cells sorted from blood. Described subset: CD45RA+ positively selected. The sequence was obtained from a man between 18 and 35 years old in good health. This sequence joins TRBV25-1 and TRBJ2-2, with D possibly matching TRBD1 (5 bases). The CDR3 bases are TGTGCCAGCAGTGAATATGGGCAGGGAAGCACCGGGGAGCTGTTTTTT. It translates to CASSEYGQGSTGELFF.